These 23 T cell receptor beta chains were sequenced from one sample in a study of early T cells in non-severe SARS-CoV-2 infection. Each CDR3 protein gets one entry after TCRdb re-called the 5' RACE reads with MiXCR. Altogether roughly 51,000 distinct CDR3 sequences are present, 6.5% being singletons, with the ten largest covering 2.8%. Sequencing was performed on whole blood, taken at baseline. The receptors derive from an adult who was a healthcare worker with PCR-confirmed SARS-CoV-2 infection or an uninfected control (not recorded which).

Ten or more counts support this clonotype. J is TRBJ1-4 and V is TRBV3-1; D remains ambiguous. CDR3 length: 12 amino acids. The germline gives CDR1 LGHDT, CDR2 YNNKEL (reference sequence). V was shortened by 7 bases and J by 4 bases, with 7 bases between the two germline ends. The CDR3 loop reads CASTRLNEKLFF. The CDR3 bases are TGTGCCAGCACCAGACTTAATGAAAAACTGTTTTTT.

This chain joins TRBV6-2 or TRBV6-3 and TRBJ1-5; D gene unclear. Trimming took 6 bases from V and 3 from J, leaving 6 bases between them. This CDR3 has 12 amino acids. Germline assignment: CDR1 MNHEY and CDR2 SVGEGT. The CDR3 DNA is TGTGCCAGCAGGGATAACAATCAGCCCCAGCATTTT. As protein: CASRDNNQPQHF.

This clonotype has ten or more counts. The V and J genes are TRBV20-1 and TRBJ1-6, with 9 nucleotides matching TRBD1. This CDR3 has 15 amino acids. Looked up from germline, CDR1 is DFQATT and CDR2 is SNEGSKA (reference sequence). The junction had 10 bases not matched to a gene; V was cut back by 4 bases and J by 9 bases. The CDR3 nucleotides read TGCAGTGCTACAGTAACCGGGACAGGGAGTTCACCCCTCCACTTT. Protein product: CSATVTGTGSSPLHF.

The chain links TRBV7-9 to TRBJ1-2, with 10 positions matching TRBD1. CDR3 length: 20 residues. The germline CDR1 and CDR2 sequences are SEHNR and FQNEAQ (reference sequence). V trimming: 1 base; J trimming: 3 bases; junction bases outside the gene matches: 17. The CDR3 sequence: CASSLGIGGTGVMLDYGYTF. DNA of the CDR3: TGTGCCAGCAGCTTAGGAATAGGAGGGACAGGGGTTATGTTGGACTATGGCTACACCTTC.

The table lists this clonotype with many counts. The chain combines TRBV7-9 with TRBJ1-1; tentatively, D is TRBD1 (5 bases). There are 14 residues in the CDR3. Germline CDR1 SEHNR, CDR2 FQNEAQ (reference sequence). The V end lost 0 bases, the J end lost 10 bases, and 15 bases lay between the germline ends. As DNA, the CDR3 is TGTGCCAGCAGCTTAGCGGAGGGTGGGCAGGGAGCTTTCTTT. It specifies CASSLAEGGQGAFF.

The chain employs TRBV24-1 and TRBJ2-1; either TRBD1 or TRBD2 may supply D (5 bases each). CDR3 size: 18 residues. Per the germline V gene, CDR1 is KGHDR and CDR2 is SFDVKD. Between the trimmed V and J ends, which lost 7 bases and 3 bases, there was a span of 24 bases. The CDR3 here is CATRSGLQPSGGYNEQFF. CDR3 nucleotide sequence: TGTGCCACCAGATCCGGACTTCAACCTTCTGGGGGCTACAATGAGCAGTTCTTC.

This clonotype was seen repeatedly, ten times or more. V and J are TRBV28 and TRBJ1-2, with TRBD1 as a possible D gene (5 bases). The CDR3 length is 15 residues. The germline V and J ends were trimmed by 6 bases and 8 bases, with 22 bases remaining between them. CDR1 is MDHEN and CDR2 is SYDVKM in the germline V gene. CDR3 loop: CASRRRDRLTEGYTF. Written as DNA, the CDR3 is TGTGCCAGCAGACGCCGGGACCGCCTAACTGAGGGCTACACCTTC.

This clonotype was seen ten or more times. The chain is built from TRBV27 and TRBJ2-2; D unclear. This CDR3 is built from 14 residues. CDR1 and CDR2 (germline): MNHEY, SMNVEV (reference sequence). The V gene lost 3 bases and the J gene lost 6 bases, with 11 bases spanning the gap. The CDR3 sequence is CASSFSGFAGELFF. CDR3 sequence (DNA): TGTGCCAGCAGTTTTTCTGGGTTTGCCGGGGAGCTGTTTTTT.

This clonotype was detected only a few times. The chain's CDR3 is CASSDGRGPDTQYF. As DNA, the CDR3 is TGCGCCAGCAGTGACGGGCGGGGCCCAGATACGCAGTATTTT. This rearrangement joins TRBV10-2 to TRBJ2-3; D may be TRBD2 (6 bases). The V gene's germline CDR1 is WSHSY and CDR2 SAAADI. The ends were cut back, 3 bases at V and 4 bases at J, with 11 bases in the middle. The CDR3 runs 14 residues.

This clonotype was seen a few times. The V and J genes are TRBV30 and TRBJ1-6; the D is unclear. CDR3 length equals 12 residues. CDR1 and CDR2 (germline): GTSNPN, SVGIG (reference sequence). V was cut by 2 bases and J by 14 bases, with 13 bases left in between. The CDR3 sequence is CAWSLWPISLHF. The CDR3 region has the DNA TGTGCCTGGAGTCTATGGCCCATTTCCCTCCACTTT.

This clonotype has a handful of counts. The chain is built from TRBV2 and TRBJ2-7; weak D call: TRBD2 (7 bases). The V end was cut by 7 bases, the J end by 5 bases, with 12 bases between. CDR3 size: 12 residues. Per the germline V gene, CDR1 is SNHLY and CDR2 is FYNNEI. The CDR3 spells CASTWGGHEQYF. The CDR3 nucleotides read TGTGCCAGCACGTGGGGGGGGCACGAGCAGTACTTC. The entire variable domain, with the rest obtained from reference TRBV2 and TRBJ2-7, is as follows: EPEVTQTPSHQVTQMGQEVILRCVPISNHLYFYWYRQILGQKVEFLVSFYNNEISEKSEIFDDQFSVERPDGSNFTLKIRSTKLEDSAMYFCASTWGGHEQYFGPGTRLTVT.

This clonotype was picked up a small number of times. This sequence joins TRBV5-5 and TRBJ2-1, with 8 bases fitting TRBD1. This CDR3 has 14 residues. The germline V gene encodes CDR1 SGHKS and CDR2 YYEKEE (reference sequence). Trimming took 4 bases from V and 7 from J; bases not matched to a gene: 7. The CDR3 sequence is CASSRWTGPNEQFF. The CDR3 DNA reads as TGTGCCAGCAGCAGGTGGACAGGGCCGAATGAGCAGTTCTTC.

V and J are TRBV9 and TRBJ1-2; D might be TRBD1 (5 bases). Germline CDR1 is SGDLS and CDR2 is YYNGEE. This CDR3 spans 13 amino acids. Trimming pared 7 bases from V and 1 base from J, leaving 11 bases between. DNA for the CDR3: TGTGCCAGCGGAACAGGCCTTAACTATGGCTACACCTTC. It translates to CASGTGLNYGYTF.

The chain is built from TRBV12-3 or TRBV12-4 and TRBJ1-1; possibly TRBD1 for D (6 bases). V lost 6 bases and J 5 bases, leaving 16 bases between the germline ends. The CDR3 covers 14 residues. CDR3 amino acids: CASSPVRGGTEAFF. CDR3 sequence (DNA): TGTGCCAGCAGCCCTGTTAGAGGGGGGACTGAAGCTTTCTTT.

At least ten counts were recorded for this clonotype. This chain joins TRBV7-2 and TRBJ2-5, with 13 nucleotides matching TRBD2. CDR1 SGHTA and CDR2 FQGNSA come from the germline V gene. CDR3 length equals 16 residues. With V trimmed by 5 bases and J by 4 bases, 7 bases remained unmatched. CDR3 protein: CASSPGLAGVRETQYF. The CDR3 nucleotides read TGTGCCAGCAGCCCCGGACTAGCGGGGGTTCGAGAGACCCAGTACTTC.

This clonotype has a count of ten or more. The chain carries TRBV7-6 and TRBJ1-2, with D tentatively TRBD1 (5 bases). This CDR3 has 15 amino acids. Trimming took 4 bases from V and 3 from J, leaving 15 bases between them. In germline, CDR1 is SGHVS, CDR2 FNYEAQ. The CDR3 sequence: CASSSQRGGHYGYTF. The CDR3 DNA follows: TGTGCCAGCAGCTCCCAAAGGGGAGGGCACTATGGCTACACCTTC.

This clonotype was seen ten or more times. The CDR3, as DNA: TGTGCCAGCTCACCCGGACAGGAGAATGGCTACACCTTC. It specifies CASSPGQENGYTF. The chain carries TRBV18 and TRBJ1-2; 7 bases fit TRBD1. This CDR3 has 13 residues. The germline gives CDR1 KGHSH, CDR2 LQKENI. The V segment lost 3 bases and the J segment 6 bases; nucleotides outside the gene matches: 4. The variable domain in full, completed from reference TRBV18 and TRBJ1-2, reads NAGVMQNPRHLVRRRGQEARLRCSPMKGHSHVYWYRQLPEEGLKFMVYLQKENIIDESGMPKERFSAEFPKEGPSILRIQQVVRGDSAAYFCASSPGQENGYTFGSGTRLTVV.

This clonotype has a handful of counts. The rearrangement joins TRBV19 to TRBJ2-1; possibly TRBD2 for D (5 bases). The ends were cut back, 2 bases at V and 4 bases at J, with 15 bases in the middle. Germline lookup yields CDR1 LNHDA and CDR2 SQIVND (reference sequence). This CDR3 has 16 amino acids. CDR3 bases: TGTGCCAGTAGTATACGCGGGCCTACCCAATACAATGAGCAGTTCTTC. Translation: CASSIRGPTQYNEQFF.

The table lists this clonotype with many counts. V usage is TRBV5-1 and J usage is TRBJ2-1; either TRBD1 or TRBD2 may supply D (6 bases each). Germline CDR1 is SGHRS and CDR2 is YFSETQ. This CDR3 is built from 16 residues. V was trimmed by 3 bases and J by 4 bases, leaving 17 bases between them. DNA of the CDR3: TGCGCCAGCAGCTGGGACGGGGGCTCTGCTTACAATGAGCAGTTCTTC. Translating gives CASSWDGGSAYNEQFF.

This clonotype has only a few counts. V usage is TRBV12-3 or TRBV12-4 and J usage is TRBJ1-2; D is undetermined. The V end was cut by 2 bases, the J end by 2 bases, with 6 bases between. This CDR3 spans 13 amino acids. CDR3 DNA sequence: TGTGCCAGCAGTTTACGGCGGAACTATGGCTACACCTTC. Amino acids: CASSLRRNYGYTF.

This clonotype was picked up a small number of times. The rearrangement links TRBV7-2 to TRBJ2-4; 9 bases align to TRBD2. V dropped 5 bases and J dropped 3; count of bases not matched to a gene: 14. The CDR3 covers 18 residues. Germline V CDR1 and CDR2: SGHTA, FQGNSA. This chain's CDR3 is CASSIRGGASDRKNIQYF. CDR3 coding DNA: TGTGCCAGCAGCATCCGCGGGGGGGCCTCTGATCGCAAAAACATTCAGTACTTC.

This clonotype was seen many times. The V gene is TRBV11-3, the J gene TRBJ1-1; D gene ambiguous. This CDR3 has 14 residues. Germline assignment: CDR1 SGHNT and CDR2 YENEEA. The V end lost 1 base, the J end lost 0 bases, and 6 bases lay between the germline ends. In DNA, the CDR3 is TGTGCCAGCAGCTTAGGCCCGGTGAACACTGAAGCTTTCTTT. This codes for CASSLGPVNTEAFF.

In its sample, this clonotype was seen many times. The final CDR3 position lacks the conserved phenylalanine or tryptophan, pointing to a likely read error. The DNA is left out, because the CDR3 cannot be placed on it with certainty; the CDR3 is given as TCRdb lists it. The gene calls are TRBV6-2 or TRBV6-3 and TRBJ2-7; the D call in the table, TRBD1, was not verified against the DNA. CDR1 and CDR2 (germline): MNHEY, SVGEGT. 12 amino acids form the CDR3, both terminal residues included. CDR3 sequence: CASSYSGQELLA.